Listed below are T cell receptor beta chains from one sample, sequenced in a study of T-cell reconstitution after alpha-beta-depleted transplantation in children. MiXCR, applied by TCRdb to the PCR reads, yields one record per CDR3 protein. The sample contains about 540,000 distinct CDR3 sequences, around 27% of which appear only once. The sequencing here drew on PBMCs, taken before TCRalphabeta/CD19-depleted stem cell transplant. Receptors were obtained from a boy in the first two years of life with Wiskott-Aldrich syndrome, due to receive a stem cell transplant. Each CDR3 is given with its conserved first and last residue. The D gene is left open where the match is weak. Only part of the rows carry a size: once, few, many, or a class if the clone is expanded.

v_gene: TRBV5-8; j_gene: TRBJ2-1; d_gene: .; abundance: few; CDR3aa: CASSLGGYGRSDEQFF; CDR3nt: TGTGCCAGCAGCCTTGGGGGGTACGGAAGGTCCGATGAGCAGTTCTTC
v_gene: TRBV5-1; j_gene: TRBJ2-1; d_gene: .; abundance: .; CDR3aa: CASSYPVRASGTGSYNEQFF; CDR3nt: TGCGCCAGCAGCTACCCAGTTCGGGCTAGCGGGACAGGCTCCTACAATGAGCAGTTCTTC
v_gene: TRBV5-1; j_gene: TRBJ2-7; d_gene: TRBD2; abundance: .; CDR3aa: CASSLGASGSKGVHEQYF; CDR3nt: TGCGCCAGCAGCTTGGGGGCTAGCGGGAGTAAAGGAGTCCACGAGCAGTACTTC
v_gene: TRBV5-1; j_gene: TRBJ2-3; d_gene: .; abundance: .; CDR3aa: CASSLGLKSTDTQYF; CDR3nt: TGCGCCAGCAGCTTGGGACTAAAGAGCACAGATACGCAGTATTTT
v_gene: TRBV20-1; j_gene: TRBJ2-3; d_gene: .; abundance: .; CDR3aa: CSACDWTVQTDTQYF; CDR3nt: TGCAGTGCTTGCGACTGGACGGTACAAACAGATACGCAGTATTTT
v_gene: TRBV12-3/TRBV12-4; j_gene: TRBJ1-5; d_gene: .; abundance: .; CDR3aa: CASSYGGARQPQHF; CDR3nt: TGTGCCAGCAGCTATGGCGGGGCTCGGCAGCCCCAGCATTTT
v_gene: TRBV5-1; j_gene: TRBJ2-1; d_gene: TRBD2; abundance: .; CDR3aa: CASRYGREYNEQFF; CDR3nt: TGCGCCAGCAGGTACGGGAGGGAGTACAATGAGCAGTTCTTC
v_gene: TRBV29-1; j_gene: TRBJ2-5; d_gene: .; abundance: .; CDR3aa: CSVDEGGQPWGTQYF; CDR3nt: TGCAGCGTTGACGAGGGTGGACAGCCCTGGGGGACCCAGTACTTC
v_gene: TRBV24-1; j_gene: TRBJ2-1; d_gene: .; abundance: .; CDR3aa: CATSDGKTLTYNEQFF; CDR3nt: TGTGCCACCAGTGATGGGAAAACACTAACTTACAATGAGCAGTTCTTC
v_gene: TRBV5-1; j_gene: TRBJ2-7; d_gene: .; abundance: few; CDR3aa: CASSLGSQASYEQYF; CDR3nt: TGCGCCAGCAGCTTGGGGTCGCAGGCCTCCTACGAGCAGTACTTC
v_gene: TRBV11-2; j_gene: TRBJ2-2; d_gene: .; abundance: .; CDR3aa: CASSRGTVNTGELFF; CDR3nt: TGTGCCAGCAGCCGGGGGACAGTGAACACCGGGGAGCTGTTTTTT
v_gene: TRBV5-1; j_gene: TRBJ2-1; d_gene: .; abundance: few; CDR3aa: CARGTHNEQFF; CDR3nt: TGCGCCAGGGGGACACACAATGAGCAGTTCTTC
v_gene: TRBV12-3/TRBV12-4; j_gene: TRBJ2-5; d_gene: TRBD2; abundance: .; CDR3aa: CASSLSLAGGNQETQYF; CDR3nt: TGTGCCAGCAGTTTAAGTCTAGCGGGAGGCAACCAAGAGACCCAGTACTTC
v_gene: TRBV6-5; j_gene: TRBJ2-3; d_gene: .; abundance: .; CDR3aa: CASSYSAGTDTQYF; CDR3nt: TGTGCCAGCAGTTACTCCGCGGGGACAGATACGCAGTATTTT
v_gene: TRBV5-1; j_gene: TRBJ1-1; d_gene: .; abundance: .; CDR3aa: CASSLVGGRETEAFF; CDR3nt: TGCGCCAGCAGCTTGGTGGGGGGCCGGGAGACTGAAGCTTTCTTT
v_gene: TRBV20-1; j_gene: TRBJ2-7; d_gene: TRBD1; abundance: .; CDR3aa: CSALGTGPYEQYF; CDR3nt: TGCAGTGCTCTCGGGACAGGGCCTTACGAGCAGTACTTC
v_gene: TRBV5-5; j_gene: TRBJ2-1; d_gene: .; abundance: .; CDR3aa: CASSLVFGGQDNEQFF; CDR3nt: TGTGCCAGCAGCTTGGTTTTTGGGGGCCAGGACAATGAGCAGTTCTTC
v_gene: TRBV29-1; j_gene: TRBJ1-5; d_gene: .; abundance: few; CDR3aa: CSVGVGGGQPQHF; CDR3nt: TGCAGCGTTGGGGTGGGGGGCGGTCAGCCCCAGCATTTT
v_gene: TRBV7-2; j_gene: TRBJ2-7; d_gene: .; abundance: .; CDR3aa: CASSLSSRVGYEQYF; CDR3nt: TGTGCCAGCAGCTTATCCTCGAGAGTGGGCTACGAGCAGTACTTC
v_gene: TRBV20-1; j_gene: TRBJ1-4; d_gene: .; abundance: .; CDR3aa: CSASPGEREKLFF; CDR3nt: TGCAGTGCTAGTCCCGGGGAACGCGAAAAACTGTTTTTT
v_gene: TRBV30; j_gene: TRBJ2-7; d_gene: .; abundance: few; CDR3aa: CAWRTGLGYEQYF; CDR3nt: TGTGCCTGGCGGACCGGGCTCGGTTACGAGCAGTACTTC
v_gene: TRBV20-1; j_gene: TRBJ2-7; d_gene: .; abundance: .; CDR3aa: CSARPGSYEQYF; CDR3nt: TGCAGTGCTAGACCCGGGTCCTACGAGCAGTACTTC
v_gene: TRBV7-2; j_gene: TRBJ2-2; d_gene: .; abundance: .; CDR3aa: CASSPEGELFF; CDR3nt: TGTGCCAGCAGCCCCGAGGGGGAGCTGTTTTTT
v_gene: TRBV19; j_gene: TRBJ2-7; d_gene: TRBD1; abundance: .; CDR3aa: CASRETGATYEQYF; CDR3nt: TGTGCCAGTAGGGAAACAGGGGCCACCTACGAGCAGTACTTC
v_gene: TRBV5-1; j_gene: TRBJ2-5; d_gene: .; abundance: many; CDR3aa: CASSLGEETQYF; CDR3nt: TGTGCCAGCAGTCTAGGGGAGGAGACCCAGTACTTC
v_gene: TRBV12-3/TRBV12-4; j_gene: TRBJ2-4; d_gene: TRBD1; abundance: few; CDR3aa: CASSFPTGEVTF; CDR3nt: TGTGCCAGCAGTTTTCCCACAGGGGAAGTCACGTTC
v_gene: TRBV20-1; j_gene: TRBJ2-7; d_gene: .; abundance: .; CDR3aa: CSARDKRSYEQYF; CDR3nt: TGCAGTGCTAGAGATAAGCGGTCCTACGAGCAGTACTTC
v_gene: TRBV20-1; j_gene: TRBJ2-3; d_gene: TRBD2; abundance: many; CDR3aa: CSALGLAGGGDTQYF; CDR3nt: TGCAGTGCACTAGGACTAGCGGGAGGGGGAGATACGCAGTATTTT
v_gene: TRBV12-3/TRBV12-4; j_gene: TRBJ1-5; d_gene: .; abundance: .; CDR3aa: CASSAASQDQPQHF; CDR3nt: TGTGCCAGCAGCGCCGCCAGCCAAGATCAGCCCCAGCATTTT
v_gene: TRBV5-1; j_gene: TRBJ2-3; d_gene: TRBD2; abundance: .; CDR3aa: CASSFRLASTDTQYF; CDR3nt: TGCGCCAGCAGCTTTAGACTAGCAAGCACAGATACGCAGTATTTT
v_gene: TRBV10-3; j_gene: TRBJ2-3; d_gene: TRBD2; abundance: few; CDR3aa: CASSGLAGVADTQYF; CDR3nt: TGTGCGTCAAGTGGACTAGCGGGAGTTGCAGATACGCAGTATTTT
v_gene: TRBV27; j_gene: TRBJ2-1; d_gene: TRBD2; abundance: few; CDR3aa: CASRYTTSGKYNEQFF; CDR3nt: TGTGCCAGCAGATATACGACTAGCGGGAAATACAATGAGCAGTTCTTC
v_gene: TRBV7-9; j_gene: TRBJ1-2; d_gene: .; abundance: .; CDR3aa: CASGSLPHGYTF; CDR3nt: TGTGCCAGCGGATCCCTTCCACACGGCTACACCTTC
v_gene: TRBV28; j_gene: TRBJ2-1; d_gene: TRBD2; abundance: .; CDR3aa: CASSFLSSGRRNEQFF; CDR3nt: TGTGCCAGCAGTTTTTTGTCTAGCGGGAGAAGAAATGAGCAGTTCTTC
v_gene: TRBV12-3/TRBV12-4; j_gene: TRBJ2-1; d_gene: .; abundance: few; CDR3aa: CASSFRPGSYNEQFF; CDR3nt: TGTGCCAGCAGTTTCAGGCCAGGATCCTACAATGAGCAGTTCTTC
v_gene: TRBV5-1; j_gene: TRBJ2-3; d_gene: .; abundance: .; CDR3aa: CASSLGSASLSTDTQYF; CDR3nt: TGCGCCAGCAGCCTAGGGTCGGCCAGTCTTAGCACAGATACGCAGTATTTT
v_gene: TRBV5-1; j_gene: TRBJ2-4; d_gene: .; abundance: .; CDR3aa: CASQDGENIQYF; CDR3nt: TGCGCCAGCCAGGACGGAGAAAACATTCAGTACTTC
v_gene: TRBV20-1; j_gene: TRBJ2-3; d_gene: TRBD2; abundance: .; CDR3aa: CSATRTSGYPDTQYF; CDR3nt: TGCAGTGCTACACGGACTAGCGGGTACCCAGATACGCAGTATTTT
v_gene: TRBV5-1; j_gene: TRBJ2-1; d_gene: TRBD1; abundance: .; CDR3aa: CASSLAAGTGLNEQFF; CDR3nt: TGCGCCAGCAGCTTGGCAGCCGGGACAGGGCTTAATGAGCAGTTCTTC
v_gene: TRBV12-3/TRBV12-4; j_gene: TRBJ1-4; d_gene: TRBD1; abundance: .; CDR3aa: CASSPNRGGHEKLFF; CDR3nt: TGTGCCAGCAGCCCCAACAGGGGAGGGCATGAAAAACTGTTTTTT
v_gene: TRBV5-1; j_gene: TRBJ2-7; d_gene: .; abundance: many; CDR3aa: CASSLRRGEQYF; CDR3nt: TGCGCCAGCAGCTTAAGGAGGGGTGAGCAGTACTTC
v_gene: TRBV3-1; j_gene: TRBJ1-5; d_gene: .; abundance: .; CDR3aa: CASSQDRTVNQPQHF; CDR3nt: TGTGCCAGCAGCCAAGATCGTACAGTCAATCAGCCCCAGCATTTT
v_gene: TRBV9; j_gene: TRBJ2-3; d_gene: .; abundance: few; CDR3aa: CASSPRAGQATDTQYF; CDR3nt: TGTGCCAGCAGCCCTCGCGCGGGGCAGGCCACAGATACGCAGTATTTT
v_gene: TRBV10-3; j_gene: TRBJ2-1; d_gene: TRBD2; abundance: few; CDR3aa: CAIRDSGRARSYNEQFF; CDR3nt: TGTGCCATCAGGGATAGCGGGAGGGCCCGTTCCTACAATGAGCAGTTCTTC
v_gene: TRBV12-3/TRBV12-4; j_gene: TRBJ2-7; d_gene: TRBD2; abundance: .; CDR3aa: CASSRFGGESSYEQYF; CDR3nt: TGTGCCAGCAGTCGATTCGGGGGGGAGAGCTCCTACGAGCAGTACTTC
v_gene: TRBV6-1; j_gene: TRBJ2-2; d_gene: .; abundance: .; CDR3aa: CASSEVGPDGELFF; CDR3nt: TGTGCCAGCAGTGAAGTTGGTCCGGACGGGGAGCTGTTTTTT
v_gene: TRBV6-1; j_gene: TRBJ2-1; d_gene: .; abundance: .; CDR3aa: CASRRRQTYNEQFF; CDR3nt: TGTGCCAGCAGACGTAGGCAGACGTACAATGAGCAGTTCTTC
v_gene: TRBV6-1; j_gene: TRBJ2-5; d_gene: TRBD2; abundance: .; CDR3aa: CASRPRLAALGDQETQYF; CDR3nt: TGTGCCAGCAGACCTAGACTAGCGGCCCTTGGGGATCAAGAGACCCAGTACTTC
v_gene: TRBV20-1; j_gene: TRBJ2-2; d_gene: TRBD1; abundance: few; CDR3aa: CSAREGQGRIAGELFF; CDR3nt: TGCAGTGCTAGAGAGGGACAGGGGCGTATAGCCGGGGAGCTGTTTTTT
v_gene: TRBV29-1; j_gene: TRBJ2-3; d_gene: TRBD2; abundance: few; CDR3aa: CSVVPSGTTDTQYF; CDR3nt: TGCAGCGTTGTTCCTAGCGGGACCACAGATACGCAGTATTTT
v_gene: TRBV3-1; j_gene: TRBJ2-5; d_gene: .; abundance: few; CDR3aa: CASSQERPGETQYF; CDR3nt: TGTGCCAGCAGCCAAGAACGCCCTGGGGAGACCCAGTACTTC
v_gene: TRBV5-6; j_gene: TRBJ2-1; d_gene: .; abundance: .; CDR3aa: CASSDVGGVRSNEQFF; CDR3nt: TGTGCCAGCAGCGATGTAGGTGGTGTCCGGAGCAATGAGCAGTTCTTC
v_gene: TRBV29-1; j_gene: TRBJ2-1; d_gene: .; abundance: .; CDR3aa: CSVEADYYNEQFF; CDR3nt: TGCAGCGTTGAAGCTGACTATTACAATGAGCAGTTCTTC
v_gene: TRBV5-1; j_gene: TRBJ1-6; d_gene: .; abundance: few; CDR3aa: CASSLGGPNNSPLHF; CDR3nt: TGCGCCAGCAGCTTGGGGGGACCCAATAATTCACCCCTCCACTTT
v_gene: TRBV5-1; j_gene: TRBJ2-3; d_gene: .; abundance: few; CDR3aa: CASSPGWTGGADTQYF; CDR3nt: TGCGCCAGCAGCCCTGGTTGGACAGGAGGGGCAGATACGCAGTATTTT
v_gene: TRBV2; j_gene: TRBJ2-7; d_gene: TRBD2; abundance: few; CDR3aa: CASSEWEGLGQYF; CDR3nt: TGTGCCAGCAGCGAGTGGGAGGGTCTCGGGCAGTACTTC
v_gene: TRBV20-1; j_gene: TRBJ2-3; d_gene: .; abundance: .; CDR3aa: CSANRPDSGFTDTQYF; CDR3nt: TGCAGTGCAAATAGGCCGGATAGCGGTTTCACAGATACGCAGTATTTT